The T cell receptor beta chain described here comes from a study of blood T cell repertoires in COVID-19. TCRdb's table, derived via immunoSEQ multiplex PCR, lists solely in-frame clones and lacks some. The profile covers about 210,000 clones, with 81% appearing a single time and 8.9% taken by the ten largest. Germline values: CDR1 MRHNA, CDR2 SNTAGT. The CDR3 loop spans 12 amino acids. V gave up 8 bases and J gave up 5 bases, with 12 bases separating them. Sequenced input: PBMCs or T cells enriched from blood (not recorded which). The chain couples TRBV6-4 to TRBJ2-5, with a weak D call TRBD1 (6 bases). This sequence originates from a woman aged 50 to 60 with acute COVID-19. In DNA form, the CDR3 reads TGTGCCAGCCCTTCAGGGGAGGAGACCCAGTACTTC. Its translation: CASPSGEETQYF.